This T cell receptor (beta chain) stems from a study of cytomegalovirus exposure and HLA in healthy donors. Study-level information: Within the Caucasian-associated ancestry cluster were roughly 82% of the approximately 370 genotyped donors.

Primers for the PCR totalled 60 Vbeta and 13 Jbeta. This table comes from immunoSEQ multiplex PCR, and its TCRdb copy is limited to in-frame clones, with some not included. The data hold 170,000 or so clones, with 77% observed a single time. The V gene lost 1 base and the J gene lost 4 bases, with 15 bases spanning the gap. CDR3 length equals 16 residues. Germline V gives CDR1 SEHNR, CDR2 FQNEAQ (reference sequence). The specimen sequenced was PBMCs. V and J are TRBV7-9 and TRBJ2-3, with D perhaps TRBD1 (6 bases). This receptor was taken from a woman aged 30 to 39 in good health and CMV-seronegative. The CDR3 region is CASSLEGRGRSDTQYF. CDR3 nucleotides: TGTGCCAGCAGCTTAGAGGGCAGGGGAAGGTCAGATACGCAGTATTTT.